This passage covers 14 T cell receptor beta chains from one sample sequenced in a study of shared clonotypes between healthy human individuals. Sequencing was performed with immunoSEQ multiplex PCR; in TCRdb, only in-frame clones are kept and a portion is missing. Counted here are roughly 1,100,000 clones, about 76% occurring once; the ten biggest clones make up approximately 1.3%. The sequenced material came from memory CD4+ T cells sorted from blood. Subset described: CD45RA-negative fraction. These receptors came from a man aged 18 to 30 in good health.

This clone was picked up a small number of times. The chain links TRBV19 to TRBJ1-1; D is perhaps TRBD1 (5 bases). Germline values: CDR1 LNHDA, CDR2 SQIVND (reference sequence). Trimming removed 5 bases from V and 1 base from J, with 11 bases in between. This CDR3 spans 14 amino acids. For the CDR3, the DNA is TGTGCCAGTAGTGTCCGGGGGGGGAACACTGAAGCTTTCTTT. Translated: CASSVRGGNTEAFF.

Only a few counts were recorded for this clone. This chain connects TRBV30 to TRBJ1-6; D remains unclear. The V gene's germline CDR1 is GTSNPN and CDR2 SVGIG (reference sequence). Deletions cut 3 bases from V and 10 bases from J, with 13 bases between. The CDR3 contains 13 residues. The CDR3 here is CAWSPYGESPLHF. In nucleotides, the CDR3 is TGTGCCTGGAGCCCATACGGAGAATCACCCCTCCACTTT. The complete variable domain, with remaining parts taken from reference TRBV30 and TRBJ1-6, reads SQTIHQWPATLVQPVGSPLSLECTVEGTSNPNLYWYRQAAGRGLQLLFYSVGIGQISSEVPQNLSASRPQDRQFILSSKKLLLSDSGFYLCAWSPYGESPLHFGNGTRLTVT.

This clone has only one observation. The gene calls are TRBV10-3 and TRBJ1-2; D remains unclear. The CDR3 has 12 amino acids. CDR1 ENHRY and CDR2 SYGVKD come from the germline V gene. Trimming left V 3 bases short and J 5 bases short, with 7 bases between. The CDR3 protein is CAISEIGYGYTF. The CDR3 DNA is TGTGCCATCAGTGAAATCGGGTATGGCTACACCTTC.

V gene TRBV7-2 combines with J gene TRBJ2-7; the D gene is possibly TRBD2 (6 bases). This CDR3 has 12 residues. V lost 4 bases to trimming and J lost 5 bases, with 9 bases between them. Germline assignment: CDR1 SGHTA and CDR2 FQGNSA. CDR3 in amino acids: CASSWREDEQYF. DNA of the CDR3: TGTGCCAGCAGCTGGAGGGAGGACGAGCAGTACTTC. The whole variable domain, remainder taken from reference TRBV7-2 and TRBJ2-7, is GAGVSQSPSNKVTEKGKDVELRCDPISGHTALYWYRQSLGQGLEFLIYFQGNSAPDKSGLPSDRFSAERTGGSVSTLTIQRTQQEDSAVYLCASSWREDEQYFGPGTRLTVT.

The DNA of the CDR3 is TGTGCCAGCAGCGAGGCGGGACGGAGCACAGATACGCAGTATTTT. It codes for CASSEAGRSTDTQYF. The rearrangement joins TRBV9 to TRBJ2-3; perhaps TRBD2 as D (6 bases). Between the trimmed V and J ends, which lost 3 bases and 0 bases, there was a span of 11 bases. This CDR3 is 15 amino acids long. Germline V gives CDR1 SGDLS, CDR2 YYNGEE.

This clone was picked up a small number of times. CDR3 in DNA: TGCAGCGTCCGGACAGGGGGCAGGTCCGAGCAGTACTTC. Encoded protein: CSVRTGGRSEQYF. V gene TRBV29-1 combines with J gene TRBJ2-7; 11 bases agree with TRBD1. This CDR3 spans 13 amino acids. V lost 6 bases and J lost 6; bases outside the gene matches: 7. CDR1 and CDR2 (germline): SQVTM, ANQGSEA.

The V call is TRBV10-3, the J call TRBJ2-7, with D possibly TRBD2 on 5 matching bases. V was clipped by 2 bases and J by 0 bases, with 8 bases between them. In germline, CDR1 is ENHRY, CDR2 SYGVKD. CDR3 length equals 14 residues. Here the CDR3 DNA reads TGTGCCATCAGTGAGGGGGAGCACTCCTACGAGCAGTACTTC. This encodes CAISEGEHSYEQYF.

Remarks on this clone: Other DNA sequences in the sample encode the same CDR3. The J gene is TRBJ1-1, the V gene TRBV10-3; the D gene is possibly TRBD1 (5 bases). Trimming left V 4 bases short and J 0 bases short, with 9 bases between. Per germline, CDR1 ENHRY and CDR2 SYGVKD. The CDR3 loop spans 14 amino acids. The CDR3 spells CAISAGGVNTEAFF. Here the CDR3 DNA reads TGTGCCATCAGTGCGGGGGGGGTGAACACTGAAGCTTTCTTT.

This chain connects TRBV7-3 to TRBJ2-6; D is undetermined. V was pared by 2 bases and J by 2 bases, with 7 bases between. Germline assignment: CDR1 SGHTA and CDR2 FQGTGA. The CDR3 totals 15 residues. The CDR3 here is CASSLLEAGANVLTF. The CDR3 DNA reads TGTGCCAGCAGCTTACTGGAAGCTGGGGCCAACGTCCTGACTTTC.

The CDR3 region is CASSADKNQPQHF. CDR3 coding DNA: TGTGCCAGTTCAGCGGATAAAAATCAGCCCCAGCATTTT. V is TRBV2 and J is TRBJ1-5; D is unclear. Germline values: CDR1 SNHLY, CDR2 FYNNEI. The CDR3 length is 13 residues. The ends were cut back, 9 bases at V and 4 bases at J, with 13 bases in the middle.

J is TRBJ2-5 and V is TRBV11-2; D gene uncertain. The germline V gene has CDR1 SGHAT and CDR2 FQNNGV. This CDR3 has 13 amino acids. V gave up 5 bases and J gave up 3 bases, with 10 bases separating them. This chain's CDR3 is CASSPSTKETQYF. The DNA of the CDR3 is TGTGCCAGCAGCCCCAGTACGAAAGAGACCCAGTACTTC. Supplemented by reference TRBV11-2 and TRBJ2-5, the full variable domain reads EAGVAQSPRYKIIEKRQSVAFWCNPISGHATLYWYQQILGQGPKLLIQFQNNGVVDDSQLPKDRFSAERLKGVDSTLKIQPAKLEDSAVYLCASSPSTKETQYFGPGTRLLVL.

This rearrangement joins TRBV11-3 to TRBJ2-5, with D maybe TRBD2 (5 bases). With 1 base removed from V and 4 bases from J, the gap between germline ends came to 7 bases. The CDR3 totals 13 residues. Per germline, CDR1 SGHNT and CDR2 YENEEA. The CDR3 is CASSLGRVETQYF. The CDR3 nucleotides are TGTGCCAGCAGCTTAGGGCGGGTAGAGACCCAGTACTTC.

The V gene is TRBV11-2, the J gene TRBJ1-5; 7 positions agree with TRBD1. The CDR3 has 14 amino acids. V was clipped by 5 bases and J by 6 bases; unmatched bases: 7. Germline V gene sequence: CDR1 SGHAT, CDR2 FQNNGV. CDR3 in DNA: TGTGCCAGCAGCCCGGGGACAGCGGGTCAGCCCCAGCATTTT. Amino acid sequence: CASSPGTAGQPQHF. The entire variable domain, with the rest obtained from reference TRBV11-2 and TRBJ1-5, is as follows: EAGVAQSPRYKIIEKRQSVAFWCNPISGHATLYWYQQILGQGPKLLIQFQNNGVVDDSQLPKDRFSAERLKGVDSTLKIQPAKLEDSAVYLCASSPGTAGQPQHFGDGTRLSIL.

The rearrangement joins TRBV18 to TRBJ2-1; 9 bases are shared with TRBD1. The CDR3 covers 14 residues. J gave up 8 bases and V 3 bases, and 5 bases lay outside the gene matches. Germline CDR1 reads KGHSH; CDR2 reads LQKENI. DNA for the CDR3: TGTGCCAGCTCACCCCGGACAGGGGAAGATGAGCAGTTCTTC. As protein: CASSPRTGEDEQFF.